The 12 T cell receptor beta chains below come from one sample, sequenced in a study of blood T cell repertoires in COVID-19. Data came from immunoSEQ multiplex PCR; TCRdb stores just in-frame clones and leaves some out. The table lists roughly 260,000 clones, over 80% of them singletons. Input material: peripheral blood. The receptors come from a woman in her thirties or forties with acute or convalescent COVID-19.

This clone has more than one count but fewer than ten. The CDR3 DNA reads TGTGCCAGCAGCTTCCTGACAGGGGAGTCCAACTATGGCTACACCTTC. Amino acids: CASSFLTGESNYGYTF. The chain links TRBV7-2 to TRBJ1-2; 8 bases map to TRBD1. The CDR3 is 16 residues long. J was trimmed by 2 bases and V by 3 bases; bases with no gene match: 8. The germline gives CDR1 SGHTA, CDR2 FQGNSA.

The chain employs TRBV11-2 and TRBJ1-2; TRBD1 matches at 7 bases. The germline V gene encodes CDR1 SGHAT and CDR2 FQNNGV. CDR3 size: 14 residues. V was pared by 3 bases and J by 6 bases, with 7 bases of the junction left unmatched. The CDR3 DNA is TGTGCCAGCAGCTTGGGCACAGGGGTTAATGGCTACACCTTC. It yields the protein CASSLGTGVNGYTF. Filled out from reference TRBV11-2 and TRBJ1-2, the complete variable domain reads EAGVAQSPRYKIIEKRQSVAFWCNPISGHATLYWYQQILGQGPKLLIQFQNNGVVDDSQLPKDRFSAERLKGVDSTLKIQPAKLEDSAVYLCASSLGTGVNGYTFGSGTRLTVV.

The chain couples TRBV4-1 to TRBJ1-2; weak D call: TRBD1 (6 bases). Germline V gives CDR1 MGHRA, CDR2 YSYEKL. The CDR3 length is 15 residues. Trimming took off 0 bases at V and 6 bases at J, with 14 bases between the two ends. This CDR3 reads CASSQEPMTGNGYTF. The CDR3 coding sequence is TGCGCCAGCAGCCAAGAGCCCATGACAGGAAATGGCTACACCTTC.

The rearrangement links TRBV24-1 to TRBJ2-5; D might be TRBD2 (6 bases). V was pared by 3 bases and J by 9 bases, with 13 bases between. The CDR3 is 13 amino acids. Germline lookup yields CDR1 KGHDR and CDR2 SFDVKD. The CDR3 nucleotides are TGTGCCACCAGTGATCCCCCGTCGGGGGCCCAGTACTTC. Amino acids: CATSDPPSGAQYF.

The chain links TRBV11-2 to TRBJ2-5, with 8 bases lining up with TRBD1. CDR3 length: 13 residues. The germline CDR1 and CDR2 sequences are SGHAT and FQNNGV. V was clipped by 7 bases and J by 4 bases; unmatched bases: 5. CDR3 DNA: TGTGCCAGCACCCCCAGGGGGCCAGAGACCCAGTACTTC. It yields the protein CASTPRGPETQYF.

The chain employs TRBV10-2 and TRBJ2-2; 12 bases match TRBD2. CDR1 is WSHSY, CDR2 SAAADI, per germline. CDR3 length equals 17 residues. V dropped 7 bases and J dropped 1; count of bases not matched to a gene: 7. The CDR3 region is CASISPSGGENTGELFF. For the CDR3, the DNA is TGCGCCAGCATCTCCCCTAGCGGGGGGGAGAACACCGGGGAGCTGTTTTTT.

CDR3 protein: CASSWALRTGTGNTIYF. The CDR3 DNA reads as TGTGCCAGCAGCTGGGCTTTAAGGACAGGGACGGGAAACACCATATATTTT. This chain connects TRBV5-5 to TRBJ1-3, with 8 bases fitting TRBD1. There are 17 residues in the CDR3. CDR1 is SGHKS, CDR2 YYEKEE, per germline (reference sequence). V lost 3 bases and J lost 4; bases outside the gene matches: 12.

Written as DNA, the CDR3 is TGTGCCAGCAGCTCCGGACAGTTCAATCAGCCCCAGCATTTT. Translation gives CASSSGQFNQPQHF. The chain recombines TRBV5-8 with TRBJ1-5; D is perhaps TRBD1 (6 bases). The CDR3 is 14 amino acids. Germline values: CDR1 SGHTS, CDR2 YDEGEE. The V end lost 3 bases, the J end lost 3 bases, and 10 bases lay between the germline ends.

This chain connects TRBV19 to TRBJ2-7, with TRBD2 matching over 7 bases. The CDR3 length is 13 residues. Losses at the gene ends were 5 bases for V and 2 bases for J; bases not matched to a gene: 3. Germline CDR1 LNHDA, CDR2 SQIVND (reference sequence). The CDR3 bases are TGTGCCAGTAGTCGGGGGGAAACCTACGAGCAGTACGTC. This gives the protein CASSRGETYEQYV.

The J gene is TRBJ2-7, the V gene TRBV21-1; the table gives TRBD1 as D, unverified against the DNA. TRBV21-1 is a pseudogene. The CDR3 has 15 residues. CDR3 DNA: TGTGCCAGCAGCAAAGCAGGACAGGATTCCTACGAGCAGTACGTC. Translating it yields CASSKAGQDSYEQYV.

This clone was picked up a small number of times. An end of the junction does not agree with germline; a read error may underlie this. This chain links TRBV4-2 with TRBJ1-1, with D possibly TRBD1 on 6 matching bases. The length of the CDR3 is 12 residues. The germline CDR1 and CDR2 sequences are LGHNA and YNFKEQ. CDR3 nucleotides: TGTGCCAGCAGCCAAGGGGGGCACGGGTTCGGCTTT. It is translated as CASSQGGHGFGF.

This chain links TRBV6-1 with TRBJ2-2, with TRBD2 identical over 9 bases. Germline V lookup: CDR1 MNHNS, CDR2 SASEGT. The CDR3 spans 18 residues. J gave up 7 bases and V 0 bases, and 12 bases lay outside the gene matches. As DNA, the CDR3 is TGTGCCAGCAGTGAAGCGCCGTTTAGCGGGGGACCTTACGGGGAGCTGTTTTTT. Translated: CASSEAPFSGGPYGELFF.